These 14 T cell receptor beta chains were all obtained from the same sample, sequenced in a study of blood T cell repertoires in COVID-19. Data came from immunoSEQ multiplex PCR; TCRdb stores just in-frame clones and leaves some out. Of about 230,000 clones in the sample, about 85% were seen once. Sequenced material: peripheral blood. These receptors were collected from a man aged 35 to 55 with acute or convalescent COVID-19.

The chain has TRBV12-5 and TRBJ2-1; D is perhaps TRBD2 (5 bases). Germline-derived CDR1 and CDR2 are LGHNT and FRNRAP. The V and J ends lost 6 bases and 0 bases respectively, with 12 bases between them. This CDR3 contains 15 residues. The CDR3 reads CASGFRGLSYNEQFF. Here the CDR3 DNA reads TGTGCTAGTGGCTTCAGAGGGCTCTCCTACAATGAGCAGTTCTTC.

The gene calls are TRBV6-5 and TRBJ1-6, with TRBD1 matching over 7 bases. The V and J ends lost 6 bases and 6 bases, in that order; junction bases with no gene match: 5. Germline lookup yields CDR1 MNHEY and CDR2 SVGAGI. This CDR3 is 14 amino acids long. CDR3 sequence (DNA): TGTGCCAGCAGGGAGACAGGGAGTAATTCACCCCTCCACTTT. It codes for CASRETGSNSPLHF.

This clone was recorded only once. This chain uses TRBV12-3 or TRBV12-4 with TRBJ1-2, with TRBD1 as a possible D gene (6 bases). V lost 6 bases to trimming and J lost 14 bases, with 16 bases between them. This CDR3 has 11 amino acids. CDR3 sequence reads: CASSRDTAWTF. CDR3 coding DNA: TGTGCCAGCAGCCGGGACACGGCGTGGACCTTC.

The sample holds one count of this clone. The J gene is TRBJ2-1, the V gene TRBV5-1; 9 bases are shared with TRBD2. Per the germline V gene, CDR1 is SGHRS and CDR2 is YFSETQ. V trimming: 0 bases; J trimming: 9 bases; junction bases outside the gene matches: 7. CDR3 length equals 15 residues. The CDR3 here is CASSLAAGGPSEQFF. CDR3 coding DNA: TGCGCCAGCAGCTTGGCGGCGGGGGGGCCGAGTGAGCAGTTCTTC.

The chain employs TRBV3-1 (or the pseudogene TRBV3-2) and TRBJ1-2; D might be TRBD1 (5 bases). The V end lost 8 bases, the J end lost 5 bases, and 15 bases lay between the germline ends. The CDR3 consists of 13 residues. CDR1 and CDR2 from the germline V gene are LGHDT and YNNKEL (reference sequence). CDR3 amino acids: CASCEAGGYGYTF. The DNA of the CDR3 is TGTGCCAGCTGTGAGGCGGGGGGGTATGGCTACACCTTC.

The V and J genes are TRBV7-2 and TRBJ1-1; D is unresolved. Germline loops: CDR1 SGHTA, CDR2 FQGNSA. Trimming cost V 1 base and J 3 bases, with 6 bases left between them. CDR3 length: 13 amino acids. The CDR3 region is CASSLVGDTEAFF. CDR3 DNA sequence: TGTGCCAGCAGCTTAGTGGGCGACACTGAAGCTTTCTTT. Together with reference TRBV7-2 and TRBJ1-1, the CDR3 gives the full variable domain: GAGVSQSPSNKVTEKGKDVELRCDPISGHTALYWYRQSLGQGLEFLIYFQGNSAPDKSGLPSDRFSAERTGGSVSTLTIQRTQQEDSAVYLCASSLVGDTEAFFGQGTRLTVV.

The chain carries TRBV5-6 and TRBJ1-6; D unclear. The germline V gene encodes CDR1 SGHDT and CDR2 YYEEEE. V shed 0 bases and J shed 2 bases, with 9 bases lying between them. This CDR3 is 16 amino acids long. CDR3 DNA sequence: TGTGCCAGCAGCTTGGGGTCCACGGCCTATAATTCACCCCTCCACTTT. It yields the protein CASSLGSTAYNSPLHF.

The J gene is TRBJ2-3, the V gene TRBV4-1; maybe TRBD2 (6 bases). V was clipped by 6 bases and J by 2 bases, with 15 bases between them. The length of the CDR3 is 15 residues. From germline, CDR1 is MGHRA and CDR2 YSYEKL. The CDR3 sequence is CASRPGVGNTDTQYF. The DNA for the CDR3 is TGCGCCAGCAGGCCGGGGGTTGGAAACACAGATACGCAGTATTTT.

V is TRBV5-6 and J is TRBJ1-2; D possibly corresponds to TRBD1 (5 bases). The V end was cut by 4 bases, the J end by 0 bases, with 13 bases between. The CDR3 contains 15 residues. Germline values: CDR1 SGHDT, CDR2 YYEEEE. CDR3 sequence (DNA): TGTGCCAGCAGCCAACCGGCCAGGGCTAACTATGGCTACACCTTC. Protein sequence: CASSQPARANYGYTF.

The V gene is TRBV5-4, the J gene TRBJ1-4; 7 bases agree with TRBD1. The CDR3 loop spans 15 amino acids. The germline V gene has CDR1 SGHNT and CDR2 YYREEE (reference sequence). Trimming cost V 4 bases and J 2 bases; bases outside gene matches: 5. The CDR3 nucleotides read TGTGCCAGCAGCCATCAGACAGGGACTAATGAAAAACTGTTTTTT. This codes for CASSHQTGTNEKLFF.

V gene TRBV9 combines with J gene TRBJ1-6; D unresolved. The V end lost 0 bases, the J end lost 8 bases, and 12 bases lay between the germline ends. This CDR3 has 15 amino acids. Germline loops: CDR1 SGDLS, CDR2 YYNGEE. CDR3 sequence reads: CASSVDRQDYSPLHF. CDR3 coding DNA: TGTGCCAGCAGCGTAGATCGGCAGGACTATTCACCCCTCCACTTT.

The rearrangement links TRBV28 to TRBJ1-5; D perhaps matches TRBD1 (6 bases). The V end was cut by 5 bases, the J end by 5 bases, with 7 bases between. From germline, CDR1 is MDHEN and CDR2 SYDVKM. The CDR3 has 12 amino acids. CDR3 in DNA: TGTGCCAGCAGTCGACAGGATCAGCCCCAGCATTTT. Amino acids: CASSRQDQPQHF.

The J gene is TRBJ1-1, the V gene TRBV5-1, with D uncertain. The CDR3 has 14 amino acids. The germline CDR1 and CDR2 sequences are SGHRS and YFSETQ. V shed 0 bases and J shed 4 bases, with 10 bases lying between them. CDR3 bases: TGCGCCAGCAGCTTGGTCGGGGTTAGCACTGAAGCTTTCTTT. Protein product: CASSLVGVSTEAFF.

The chain recombines TRBV15 with TRBJ1-1; D is ambiguous. Germline V gene data show CDR1 as LNHNV and CDR2 as YYDKDF (reference sequence). CDR3 size: 12 residues. Trimming took off 5 bases at V and 8 bases at J, with 12 bases between the two ends. The CDR3 protein is CATSDFAAEAFF. In DNA form, the CDR3 reads TGTGCCACCAGCGACTTCGCTGCAGAAGCTTTCTTT.